The sequence of this TCR beta chain was determined in a study of CD8+ T cells in alopecia areata. Study in general: Tofacitinib therapy took 6 to 18 months; 6 months off drug came after. Study observations and caveats: Lesional scalp exceeded normal scalp in clonality, especially in alopecia totalis/universalis.

Following RNA extraction, reverse transcription yielded cDNA that acted as the sequencing template. The protocol was immunoSEQ multiplex PCR, while the TCRdb copy is restricted to in-frame clones and leaves out a portion. The table includes hundreds of thousands of clones, over 45% detected once. Trimming left V 4 bases short and J 2 bases short, with 7 bases between. There are 13 residues in the CDR3. Per germline, CDR1 SGHDN and CDR2 FVKESK. To note about this clone: As yet, its antigen is unknown.

Described treatment: oral pan-JAK inhibitor, 5-10 mg twice daily. The rearrangement links TRBV14 to TRBJ2-3, with D unclear. This receptor was obtained from a human donor with alopecia areata. Sequencing was performed on CD4+ T cells sorted from blood, taken at week 52, from a patient treated with tofacitinib. In DNA form, the CDR3 reads TGTGCCAGCAGCCTACAATACACAGATACGCAGTATTTT. Its protein product is CASSLQYTDTQYF. Full variable domain (remainder filled in from reference TRBV14 and TRBJ2-3): EAGVTQFPSHSVIEKGQTVTLRCDPISGHDNLYWYRRVMGKEIKFLLHFVKESKQDESGMPNNRFLAERTGGTYSTLKVQPAELEDSGVYFCASSLQYTDTQYFGPGTRLTVL.